What follows describes a single T cell receptor beta chain. Using immunoSEQ multiplex PCR, the repertoire was profiled, and TCRdb retains in-frame clones only, with some absent. The repertoire has 350,000 to 450,000 clones, more than 85% of them found once; the top ten carry over 0.7%. These data come from a study of blood T cell repertoires in COVID-19. Study overall: Spain, Italy and the United States supplied samples that represented acute and convalescent COVID-19.

Cohorts were based on clinical histories the participants reported. The sample was PBMCs or T cells enriched from blood (not recorded which). The sequence was obtained from a woman aged 35 to 49 who had been exposed to COVID-19.

The CDR3 coding sequence is TGTGCCAGCAGCTTCACAAGAACGACAGGGGGCGCACCCTATTCACCCCTCCACTTT. Its protein is CASSFTRTTGGAPYSPLHF. The chain combines TRBV6-6 with TRBJ1-6; TRBD1 matches 10 bases. This CDR3 spans 19 amino acids. The germline V gene encodes CDR1 MNHNY and CDR2 SVGAGI (reference sequence). Trimming took 6 bases from V and 8 from J; bases not matched to a gene: 19.